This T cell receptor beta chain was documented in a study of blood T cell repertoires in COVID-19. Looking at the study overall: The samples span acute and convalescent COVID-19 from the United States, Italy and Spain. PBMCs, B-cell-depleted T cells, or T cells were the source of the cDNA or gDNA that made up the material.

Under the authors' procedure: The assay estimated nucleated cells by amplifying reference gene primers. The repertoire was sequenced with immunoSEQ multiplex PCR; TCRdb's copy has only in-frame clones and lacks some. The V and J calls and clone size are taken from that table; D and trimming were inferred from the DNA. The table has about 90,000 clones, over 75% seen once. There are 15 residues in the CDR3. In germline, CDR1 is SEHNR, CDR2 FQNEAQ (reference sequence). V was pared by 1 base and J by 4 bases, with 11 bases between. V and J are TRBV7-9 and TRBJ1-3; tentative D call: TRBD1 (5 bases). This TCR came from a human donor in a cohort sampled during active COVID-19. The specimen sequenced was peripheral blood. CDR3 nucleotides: TGTGCCAGCAGCTTAGTTGGACACCAGGGAAACACCATATATTTT. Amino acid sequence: CASSLVGHQGNTIYF.